These 9 T cell receptor beta chains originate from one sample sequenced in a study of cytomegalovirus exposure and HLA in healthy donors. The PCR was carried out with 60 Vbeta primers and 13 Jbeta primers. Clones were sequenced by immunoSEQ multiplex PCR, and TCRdb holds only the in-frame ones, with some missing. This table has fewer than 120,000 clones, about 80% appearing once. The sequenced sample was PBMCs. These receptor sequences come from a man younger than 40 in good health and CMV-seropositive.

The V gene is TRBV9, the J gene TRBJ1-3; no definite D call. This CDR3 has 14 amino acids. Germline CDR1 reads SGDLS; CDR2 reads YYNGEE. Trimming stripped 6 bases from V and 0 bases from J, with 10 bases between. This CDR3 reads CASNRGDSGNTIYF. The DNA of the CDR3 is TGTGCCAGCAACCGAGGAGACTCTGGAAACACCATATATTTT.

V gene TRBV9 combines with J gene TRBJ1-6; the D is unclear. V gave up 0 bases and J gave up 0 bases, with 16 bases separating them. CDR1 is SGDLS and CDR2 is YYNGEE in the germline V gene. CDR3 length: 19 residues. The CDR3 here is CASSVGPSAHSSYNSPLHF. The CDR3 bases are TGTGCCAGCAGCGTAGGGCCTTCGGCACACAGCTCCTATAATTCACCCCTCCACTTT.

The chain joins TRBV4-2 to TRBJ2-7, with D possibly matching TRBD2 (6 bases). From germline, CDR1 is LGHNA and CDR2 YNFKEQ. Deletions cut 0 bases from V and 6 bases from J, with 12 bases between. This CDR3 contains 14 residues. The chain's CDR3 is CASSQERGKGEQYF. Written as DNA, the CDR3 is TGTGCCAGCAGCCAAGAGCGGGGAAAAGGCGAGCAGTACTTC.

The chain recombines TRBV11-2 with TRBJ1-4, with 10 bases lining up with TRBD1. The CDR3 runs to 16 residues. V lost 4 bases to trimming and J lost 4 bases; unmatched junction nucleotides: 6. Germline values: CDR1 SGHAT, CDR2 FQNNGV. CDR3: CASSSGQGTNNEKLFF. In DNA, the CDR3 is TGTGCCAGCAGCTCGGGACAGGGGACGAATAATGAAAAACTGTTTTTT.

The J gene is TRBJ1-2, the V gene TRBV13; D perhaps matches TRBD1 (6 bases). The germline V gene has CDR1 PRHDT and CDR2 FYEKMQ (reference sequence). V was pared by 5 bases and J by 4 bases, with 20 bases between. The CDR3 length is 16 residues. The CDR3 reads CASSTMTGLFPYGYTF. In DNA form, the CDR3 reads TGTGCCAGCAGCACGATGACAGGACTTTTTCCCTATGGCTACACCTTC.

The chain uses TRBV13 and TRBJ1-4; TRBD1 matches at 7 bases. The germline V gene has CDR1 PRHDT and CDR2 FYEKMQ (reference sequence). The V gene end was trimmed by 2 bases and the J gene end by 0 bases; junction bases not matched to a gene: 12. CDR3 length: 19 residues. The chain's CDR3 is CASSLKLGQASATNEKLFF. DNA for the CDR3: TGTGCCAGCAGCTTAAAACTCGGACAGGCTAGTGCAACTAATGAAAAACTGTTTTTT.

This chain links TRBV6-1 with TRBJ2-5; tentatively, D is TRBD1 (5 bases). The CDR3 covers 11 residues. CDR1 MNHNS and CDR2 SASEGT come from the germline V gene. Trimming removed 6 bases at V and 7 bases at J, with 9 bases between. The DNA for the CDR3 is TGTGCCAGCAGCGAGACAGCGACCCAGTACTTC. This gives the protein CASSETATQYF.

This chain uses TRBV19 with TRBJ2-2; D might be TRBD2 (5 bases). The V end was cut by 9 bases, the J end by 2 bases, with 13 bases between. CDR1 and CDR2 from the germline V gene are LNHDA and SQIVND (reference sequence). The CDR3 spans 14 residues. The CDR3 here is CASSIEGNTGELFF. The CDR3 DNA is TGTGCCAGCTCCATCGAGGGTAACACCGGGGAGCTGTTTTTT.

The DNA of the CDR3 is TGCGCCAGCAGCCAAGGGACAGGGGGCCGGCCTGAAGCTTTCTTT. Protein sequence: CASSQGTGGRPEAFF. J is TRBJ1-1 and V is TRBV4-1, with 11 bases that match TRBD1. The V segment lost 1 base and the J segment 6 bases; nucleotides outside the gene matches: 4. Looked up from germline, CDR1 is MGHRA and CDR2 is YSYEKL. The CDR3 spans 15 residues.